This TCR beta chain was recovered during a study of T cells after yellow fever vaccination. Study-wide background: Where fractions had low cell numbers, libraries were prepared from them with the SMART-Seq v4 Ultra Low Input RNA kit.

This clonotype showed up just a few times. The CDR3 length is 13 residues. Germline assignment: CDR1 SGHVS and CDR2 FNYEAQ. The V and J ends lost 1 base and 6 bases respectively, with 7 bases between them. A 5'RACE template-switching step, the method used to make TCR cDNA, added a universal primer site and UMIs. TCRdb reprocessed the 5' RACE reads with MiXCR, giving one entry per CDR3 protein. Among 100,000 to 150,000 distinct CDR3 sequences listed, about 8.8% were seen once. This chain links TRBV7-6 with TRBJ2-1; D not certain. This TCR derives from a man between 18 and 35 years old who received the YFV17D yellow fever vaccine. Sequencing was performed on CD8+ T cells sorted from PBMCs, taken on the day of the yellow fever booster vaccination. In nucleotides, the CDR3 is TGTGCCAGCAGCTTAGTATGGGGCAATGAGCAGTTCTTC. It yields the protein CASSLVWGNEQFF.